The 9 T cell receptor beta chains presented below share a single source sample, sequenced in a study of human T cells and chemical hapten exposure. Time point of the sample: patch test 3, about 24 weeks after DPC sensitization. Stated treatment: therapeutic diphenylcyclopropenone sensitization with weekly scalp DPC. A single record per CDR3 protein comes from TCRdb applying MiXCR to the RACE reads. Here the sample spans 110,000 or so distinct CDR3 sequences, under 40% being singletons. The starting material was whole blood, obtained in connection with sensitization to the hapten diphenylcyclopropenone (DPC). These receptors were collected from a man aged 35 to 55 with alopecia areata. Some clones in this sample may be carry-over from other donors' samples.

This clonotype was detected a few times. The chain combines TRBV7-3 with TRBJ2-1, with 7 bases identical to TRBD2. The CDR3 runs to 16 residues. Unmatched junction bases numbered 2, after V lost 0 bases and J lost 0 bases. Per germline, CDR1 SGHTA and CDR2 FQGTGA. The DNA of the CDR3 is TGTGCCAGCAGCTTAACCGGCGGGAGCTCCTACAATGAGCAGTTCTTC. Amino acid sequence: CASSLTGGSSYNEQFF.

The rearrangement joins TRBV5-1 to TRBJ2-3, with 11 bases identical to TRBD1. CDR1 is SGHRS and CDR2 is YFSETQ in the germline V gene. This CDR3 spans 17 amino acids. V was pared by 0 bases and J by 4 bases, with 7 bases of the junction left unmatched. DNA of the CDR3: TGCGCCAGCAGCTTGGGCCCGGGACAGGGGGTAGCAGATACGCAGTATTTT. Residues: CASSLGPGQGVADTQYF.

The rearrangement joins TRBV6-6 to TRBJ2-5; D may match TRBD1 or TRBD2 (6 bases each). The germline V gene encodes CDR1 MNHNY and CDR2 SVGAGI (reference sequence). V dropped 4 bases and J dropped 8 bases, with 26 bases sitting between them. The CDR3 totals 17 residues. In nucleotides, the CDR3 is TGTGCCAGCAGTTCAACCGGAGGGCAGGGGAGAAGGGACACCCAGTACTTC. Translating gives CASSSTGGQGRRDTQYF.

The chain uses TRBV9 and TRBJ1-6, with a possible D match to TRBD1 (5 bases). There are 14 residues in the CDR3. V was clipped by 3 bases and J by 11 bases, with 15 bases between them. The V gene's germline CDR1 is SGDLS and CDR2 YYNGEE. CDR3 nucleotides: TGTGCCAGCAGCGGAACAGGCCGTGGGACACCCCTCCACTTT. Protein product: CASSGTGRGTPLHF.

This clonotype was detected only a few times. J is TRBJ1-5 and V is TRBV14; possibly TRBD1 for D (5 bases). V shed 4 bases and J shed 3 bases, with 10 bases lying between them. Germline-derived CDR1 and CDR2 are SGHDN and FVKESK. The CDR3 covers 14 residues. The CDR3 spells CASSRAGSNQPQHF. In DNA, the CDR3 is TGTGCCAGCAGCCGCGCAGGGTCCAATCAGCCCCAGCATTTT.

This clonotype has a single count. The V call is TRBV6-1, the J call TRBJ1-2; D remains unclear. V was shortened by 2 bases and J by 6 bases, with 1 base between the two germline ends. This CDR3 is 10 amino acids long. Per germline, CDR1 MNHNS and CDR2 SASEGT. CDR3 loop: CASSENGYTF. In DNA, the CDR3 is TGTGCCAGCAGTGAAAATGGCTACACCTTC.

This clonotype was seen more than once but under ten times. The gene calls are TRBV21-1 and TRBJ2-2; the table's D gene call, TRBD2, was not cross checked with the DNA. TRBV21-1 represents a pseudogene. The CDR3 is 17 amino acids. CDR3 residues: CASRLGLAGVSTGELFF. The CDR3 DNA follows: TGTGCCAGCAGGCTAGGACTAGCGGGAGTGAGCACCGGGGAGCTGTTTTTT.

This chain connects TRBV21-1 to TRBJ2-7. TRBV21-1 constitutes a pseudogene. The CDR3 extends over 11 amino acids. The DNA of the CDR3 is TGTGCCAGCACGAGGACGAAGGAGCAGTACGTC. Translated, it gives CASTRTKEQYV.

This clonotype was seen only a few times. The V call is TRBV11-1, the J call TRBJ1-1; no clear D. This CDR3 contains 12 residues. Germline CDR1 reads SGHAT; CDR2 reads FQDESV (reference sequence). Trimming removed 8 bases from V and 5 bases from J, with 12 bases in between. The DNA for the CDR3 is TGTGCCAGCGCTTCTCCGGTGACTGAAGCTTTCTTT. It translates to CASASPVTEAFF.